Listed below are T cell receptor beta chains from one sample, sequenced in a study of T-cell reconstitution after alpha-beta-depleted transplantation in children. TCRdb reanalysed the PCR reads using MiXCR and keeps one entry per CDR3 protein. Here the sample spans more than 300,000 distinct CDR3 sequences, around 16% being singletons. The specimen comprised PBMCs, mostly from graft donor cells, sampled 360 days after TCRalphabeta/CD19-depleted stem cell transplant. These receptors were obtained from a male patient between 2 and 9 years old who had a stem cell transplant for acute lymphoblastic leukemia, so the T cells may come from the graft donor. The CDR3 runs from the conserved cysteine through the conserved F or W. The order of the fields is CDR3 length, V gene, clone size, D gene, J gene, CDR3 protein, CDR3 DNA. A D gene is named only where the DNA matches it firmly. The size entry is marked missing in some rows and otherwise reads once, few, many or a size class.

length: 13; V: TRBV12-3/TRBV12-4; size: many; D: .; J: TRBJ2-7; CDR3: CASSPRSRYEQYF; DNA: TGTGCCAGCAGTCCCCGCAGTCGCTACGAGCAGTACTTC
length: 14; V: TRBV7-2; size: .; D: .; J: TRBJ2-3; CDR3: CASSPMGSSDTQYF; DNA: TGTGCCAGCAGTCCGATGGGCAGCTCAGATACGCAGTATTTT
length: 15; V: TRBV27; size: .; D: TRBD2; J: TRBJ2-1; CDR3: CASSLGLATYNEQFF; DNA: TGTGCCAGCAGTTTGGGACTAGCGACCTACAATGAGCAGTTCTTC
length: 14; V: TRBV12-3/TRBV12-4; size: many; D: TRBD1; J: TRBJ2-5; CDR3: CASSLTGGQETQYF; DNA: TGTGCCAGCAGTTTAACAGGGGGACAAGAGACCCAGTACTTC
length: 13; V: TRBV6-2/TRBV6-3; size: few; D: .; J: TRBJ2-3; CDR3: CASRPSGGDTQYF; DNA: TGTGCCAGCAGACCGTCGGGCGGCGATACGCAGTATTTT
length: 12; V: TRBV5-4; size: many; D: .; J: TRBJ2-2; CDR3: CASTVRGGELFF; DNA: TGTGCCAGCACCGTCCGTGGCGGGGAGCTGTTTTTT
length: 14; V: TRBV4-3; size: few; D: .; J: TRBJ1-6; CDR3: CASSQAGKGSPLHF; DNA: TGCGCCAGCAGCCAAGCAGGGAAGGGATCACCCCTCCACTTT
length: 16; V: TRBV4-1; size: .; D: TRBD1; J: TRBJ2-7; CDR3: CASSQDPRDRAYEQYF; DNA: TGCGCCAGCAGCCAAGACCCACGCGACAGGGCCTACGAGCAGTACTTC
length: 14; V: TRBV6-2/TRBV6-3; size: many; D: TRBD2; J: TRBJ2-7; CDR3: CASSWRLAGYEQYF; DNA: TGTGCCAGCAGTTGGCGACTAGCGGGATACGAGCAGTACTTC
length: 15; V: TRBV7-9; size: .; D: TRBD2; J: TRBJ2-3; CDR3: CASSPREGSTDTEYF; DNA: TGTGCCAGCAGCCCCCGGGAGGGGAGCACAGATACGGAGTATTTT
length: 11; V: TRBV6-2/TRBV6-3; size: few; D: .; J: TRBJ2-1; CDR3: CASATGSQQFF; DNA: TGTGCCAGCGCGACGGGAAGCCAGCAGTTCTTC
length: 16; V: TRBV4-2; size: .; D: .; J: TRBJ2-5; CDR3: CASSQEAARGGETQYF; DNA: TGTGCCAGCAGCCAAGAGGCGGCCCGAGGCGGAGAGACCCAGTACTTC
length: 14; V: TRBV6-5; size: few; D: .; J: TRBJ1-2; CDR3: CASSYSKANYGYTF; DNA: TGTGCCAGCAGTTACTCGAAAGCAAACTATGGCTACACCTTC
length: 18; V: TRBV11-2; size: .; D: TRBD1; J: TRBJ2-5; CDR3: CASSLVLTRRTGQETQYF; DNA: TGTGCCAGCAGCTTAGTACTTACCCGGCGGACAGGCCAAGAGACCCAGTACTTC
length: 16; V: TRBV20-1; size: few; D: .; J: TRBJ2-5; CDR3: CSARKPGLVPGETQYF; DNA: TGCAGTGCTAGGAAACCGGGACTTGTTCCGGGAGAGACCCAGTACTTC
length: 17; V: TRBV5-5; size: .; D: .; J: TRBJ2-3; CDR3: CASREEQGELGTDTQYF; DNA: TGTGCCAGCAGAGAAGAACAGGGTGAATTGGGCACAGATACGCAGTATTTT
length: 14; V: TRBV3-1; size: .; D: .; J: TRBJ2-1; CDR3: CASSQAYMYNEQFF; DNA: TGTGCCAGCAGCCAAGCATACATGTACAATGAGCAGTTCTTC
length: 14; V: TRBV29-1; size: .; D: .; J: TRBJ2-2; CDR3: CSARRDANTGELFF; DNA: TGCAGCGCGAGGCGGGATGCGAACACCGGGGAGCTGTTTTTT
length: 14; V: TRBV20-1; size: .; D: .; J: TRBJ1-1; CDR3: CSASLGGVNTEAFF; DNA: TGCAGTGCTTCCTTAGGGGGAGTGAACACTGAAGCTTTCTTT
length: 19; V: TRBV28; size: many; D: TRBD2; J: TRBJ2-1; CDR3: CASSFTILETSGDYNEQFF; DNA: TGTGCCAGCAGTTTTACAATTTTAGAGACTAGCGGGGACTACAATGAGCAGTTCTTC
length: 16; V: TRBV5-1; size: .; D: .; J: TRBJ2-3; CDR3: CASSLPTGVGTDTQYF; DNA: TGCGCCAGCAGCTTACCGACCGGGGTTGGGACAGATACGCAGTATTTT
length: 15; V: TRBV29-1; size: many; D: .; J: TRBJ2-1; CDR3: CSVEDELVAYNEQFF; DNA: TGCAGCGTTGAAGATGAGCTAGTCGCATACAATGAGCAGTTCTTC
length: 15; V: TRBV5-1; size: few; D: .; J: TRBJ1-1; CDR3: CASSLAGSMNTEAFF; DNA: TGCGCCAGCAGCTTGGCAGGGTCGATGAACACTGAAGCTTTCTTT
length: 13; V: TRBV14; size: .; D: .; J: TRBJ2-4; CDR3: CASSQDRRNIQYF; DNA: TGTGCCAGCAGCCAAGATCGACGAAACATTCAGTACTTC
length: 13; V: TRBV12-3/TRBV12-4; size: few; D: TRBD1; J: TRBJ2-7; CDR3: CASSLTGVYEQYF; DNA: TGTGCCAGCAGTTTAACAGGGGTCTACGAGCAGTACTTC
length: 14; V: TRBV9; size: .; D: .; J: TRBJ1-2; CDR3: CASSVGGFNYGYTF; DNA: TGTGCCAGCAGCGTAGGTGGATTTAACTATGGCTACACCTTC
length: 15; V: TRBV4-1; size: .; D: TRBD2; J: TRBJ2-3; CDR3: CASSQEGREADTQYF; DNA: TGCGCCAGCAGCCAAGAGGGACGGGAGGCAGATACGCAGTATTTT
length: 15; V: TRBV4-3; size: many; D: .; J: TRBJ2-1; CDR3: CASSQGGSSYNEQFF; DNA: TGCGCCAGCAGCCAAGGGGGAAGCTCCTACAATGAGCAGTTCTTC
length: 16; V: TRBV6-1; size: .; D: .; J: TRBJ2-7; CDR3: CASSGWGRPHPYEQYF; DNA: TGTGCCAGCAGTGGCTGGGGGAGGCCTCATCCCTACGAGCAGTACTTC
length: 18; V: TRBV29-1; size: few; D: TRBD2; J: TRBJ2-1; CDR3: CSVEARFFSGSWDNEQFF; DNA: TGCAGCGTTGAAGCCCGATTTTTTAGCGGGAGTTGGGACAATGAGCAGTTCTTC
length: 15; V: TRBV4-1; size: .; D: .; J: TRBJ2-1; CDR3: CASSQRTQDGNEQFF; DNA: TGCGCCAGCAGCCAACGGACGCAAGACGGCAATGAGCAGTTCTTC